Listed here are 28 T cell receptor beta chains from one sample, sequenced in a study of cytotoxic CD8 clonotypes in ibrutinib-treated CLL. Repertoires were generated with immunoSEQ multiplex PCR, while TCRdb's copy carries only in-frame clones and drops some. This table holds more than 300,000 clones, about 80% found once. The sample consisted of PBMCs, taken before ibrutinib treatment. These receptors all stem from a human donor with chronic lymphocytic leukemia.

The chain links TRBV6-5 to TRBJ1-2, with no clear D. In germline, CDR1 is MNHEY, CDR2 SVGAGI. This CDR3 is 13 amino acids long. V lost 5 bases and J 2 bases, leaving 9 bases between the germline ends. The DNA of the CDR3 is TGTGCCAGCAGTAACACCGAAAACTATGGCTACACCTTC. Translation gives CASSNTENYGYTF.

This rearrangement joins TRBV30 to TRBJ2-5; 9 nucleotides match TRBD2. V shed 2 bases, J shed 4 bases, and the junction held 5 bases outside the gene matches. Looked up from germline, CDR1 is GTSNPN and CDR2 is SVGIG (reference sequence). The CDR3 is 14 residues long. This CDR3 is CAWSPGLARETQYF. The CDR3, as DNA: TGTGCCTGGAGTCCCGGACTAGCGAGAGAGACCCAGTACTTC.

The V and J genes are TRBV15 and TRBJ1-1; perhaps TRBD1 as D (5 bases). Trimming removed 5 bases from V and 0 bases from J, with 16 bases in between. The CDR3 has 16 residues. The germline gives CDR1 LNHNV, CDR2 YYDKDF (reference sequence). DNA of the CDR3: TGTGCCACCAGCCCTTTGCGGGACTCAATGAACACTGAAGCTTTCTTT. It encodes CATSPLRDSMNTEAFF.

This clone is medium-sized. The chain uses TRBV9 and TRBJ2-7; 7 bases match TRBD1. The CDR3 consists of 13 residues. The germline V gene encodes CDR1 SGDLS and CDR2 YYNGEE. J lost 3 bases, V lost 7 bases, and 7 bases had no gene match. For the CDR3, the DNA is TGTGCCAGCTCCGGGACAGCAGACTACGAGCAGTACTTC. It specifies CASSGTADYEQYF.

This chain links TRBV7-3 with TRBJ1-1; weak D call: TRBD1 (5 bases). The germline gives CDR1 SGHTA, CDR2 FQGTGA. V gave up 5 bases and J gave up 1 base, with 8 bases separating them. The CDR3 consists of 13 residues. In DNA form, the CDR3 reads TGTGCCAGCAGCGTCGGACAGAACACTGAAGCTTTCTTT. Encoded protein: CASSVGQNTEAFF.

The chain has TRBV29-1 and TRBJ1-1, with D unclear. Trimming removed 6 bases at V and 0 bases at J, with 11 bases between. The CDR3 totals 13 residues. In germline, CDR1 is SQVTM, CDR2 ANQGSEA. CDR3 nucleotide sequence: TGCAGCGTGAGAGGCAGGTTGAACACTGAAGCTTTCTTT. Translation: CSVRGRLNTEAFF.

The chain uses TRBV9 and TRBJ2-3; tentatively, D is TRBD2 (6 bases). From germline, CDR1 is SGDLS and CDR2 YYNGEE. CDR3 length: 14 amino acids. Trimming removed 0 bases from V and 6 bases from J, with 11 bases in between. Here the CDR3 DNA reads TGTGCCAGCAGCGTAGTGGGCCGGGAGGATACGCAGTATTTT. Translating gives CASSVVGREDTQYF.

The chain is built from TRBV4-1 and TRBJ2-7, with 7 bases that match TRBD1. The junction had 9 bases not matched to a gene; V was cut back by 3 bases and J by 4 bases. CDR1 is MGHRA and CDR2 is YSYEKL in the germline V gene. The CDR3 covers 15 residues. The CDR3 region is CASSQEDREPYEQYF. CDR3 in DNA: TGCGCCAGCAGCCAGGAAGACAGGGAACCTTACGAGCAGTACTTC.

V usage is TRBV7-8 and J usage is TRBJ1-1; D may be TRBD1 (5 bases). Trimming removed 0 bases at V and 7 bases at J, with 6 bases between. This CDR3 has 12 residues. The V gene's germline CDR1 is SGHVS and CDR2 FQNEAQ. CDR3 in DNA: TGTGCCAGCAGCTTAGCGGGGGGTGAAGCTTTCTTT. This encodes CASSLAGGEAFF.

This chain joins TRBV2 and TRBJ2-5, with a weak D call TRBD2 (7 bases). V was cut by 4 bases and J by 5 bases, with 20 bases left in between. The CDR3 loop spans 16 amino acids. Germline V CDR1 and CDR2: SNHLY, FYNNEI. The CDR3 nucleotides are TGTGCCAGCAGTGGAGGGGGAGGGAGTAGGAGTGAGACCCAGTACTTC. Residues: CASSGGGGSRSETQYF.

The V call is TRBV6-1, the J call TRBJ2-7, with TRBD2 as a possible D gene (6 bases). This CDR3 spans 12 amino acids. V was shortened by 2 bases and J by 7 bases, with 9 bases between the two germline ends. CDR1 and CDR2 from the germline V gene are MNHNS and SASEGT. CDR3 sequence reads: CASSELGGEQYF. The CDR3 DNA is TGTGCCAGCAGTGAATTAGGAGGGGAGCAGTACTTC.

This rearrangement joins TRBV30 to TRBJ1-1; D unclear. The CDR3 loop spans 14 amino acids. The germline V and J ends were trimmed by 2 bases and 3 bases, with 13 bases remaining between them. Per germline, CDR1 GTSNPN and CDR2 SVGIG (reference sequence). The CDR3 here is CAWSIFEDHTEAFF. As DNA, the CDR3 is TGTGCCTGGAGTATTTTTGAGGATCACACTGAAGCTTTCTTT.

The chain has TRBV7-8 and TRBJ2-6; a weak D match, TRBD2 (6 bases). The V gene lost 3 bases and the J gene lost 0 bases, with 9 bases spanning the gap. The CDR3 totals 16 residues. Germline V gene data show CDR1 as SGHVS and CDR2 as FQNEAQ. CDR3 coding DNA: TGTGCCAGCAGCTTGGTCGGGGGCTCTGGGGCCAACGTCCTGACTTTC. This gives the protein CASSLVGGSGANVLTF.

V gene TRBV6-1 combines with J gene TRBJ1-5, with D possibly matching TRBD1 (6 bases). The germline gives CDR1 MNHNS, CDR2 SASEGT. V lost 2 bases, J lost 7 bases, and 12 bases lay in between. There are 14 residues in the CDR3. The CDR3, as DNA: TGTGCCAGCAGTGAACAGGGGAGCGGCCAGCCCCAGCATTTT. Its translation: CASSEQGSGQPQHF.

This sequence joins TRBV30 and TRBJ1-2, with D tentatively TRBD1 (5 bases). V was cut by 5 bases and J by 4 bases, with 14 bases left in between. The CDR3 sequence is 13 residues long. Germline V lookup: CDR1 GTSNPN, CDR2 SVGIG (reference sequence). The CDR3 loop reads CAWSEGRVYGYTF. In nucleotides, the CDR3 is TGTGCCTGGTCCGAGGGCAGGGTCTATGGCTACACCTTC.

CDR3 sequence reads: CASSLKQSMNTEAFF. DNA for the CDR3: TGTGCCAGCTCATTGAAACAGTCCATGAACACTGAAGCTTTCTTT. The chain is built from TRBV18 and TRBJ1-1; D gene uncertain. V was pared by 5 bases and J by 0 bases, with 13 bases between. The CDR3 has 15 residues. The germline V gene encodes CDR1 KGHSH and CDR2 LQKENI.

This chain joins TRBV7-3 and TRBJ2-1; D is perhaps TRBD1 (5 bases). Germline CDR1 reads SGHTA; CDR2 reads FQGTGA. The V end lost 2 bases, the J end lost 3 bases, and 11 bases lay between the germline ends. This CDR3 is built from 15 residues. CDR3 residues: CASSLGGTGYNEQFF. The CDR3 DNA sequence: TGTGCCAGCAGCTTAGGCGGAACAGGCTACAATGAGCAGTTCTTC. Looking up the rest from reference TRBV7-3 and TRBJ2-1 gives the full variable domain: GAGVSQTPSNKVTEKGKYVELRCDPISGHTALYWYRQSLGQGPEFLIYFQGTGAADDSGLPNDRFFAVRPEGSVSTLKIQRTERGDSAVYLCASSLGGTGYNEQFFGPGTRLTVL.

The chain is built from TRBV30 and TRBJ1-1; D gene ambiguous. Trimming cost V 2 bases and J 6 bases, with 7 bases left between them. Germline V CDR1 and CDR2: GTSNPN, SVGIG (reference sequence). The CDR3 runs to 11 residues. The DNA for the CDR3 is TGTGCCTGGAGTCTCCTGGCTGAAGCTTTCTTT. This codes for CAWSLLAEAFF.

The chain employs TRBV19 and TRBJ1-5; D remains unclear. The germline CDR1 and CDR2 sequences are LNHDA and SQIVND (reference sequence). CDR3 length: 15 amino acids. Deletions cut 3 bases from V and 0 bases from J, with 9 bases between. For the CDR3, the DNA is TGTGCCAGTAGTATGAGGCACTCTAGCAATCAGCCCCAGCATTTT. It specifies CASSMRHSSNQPQHF.

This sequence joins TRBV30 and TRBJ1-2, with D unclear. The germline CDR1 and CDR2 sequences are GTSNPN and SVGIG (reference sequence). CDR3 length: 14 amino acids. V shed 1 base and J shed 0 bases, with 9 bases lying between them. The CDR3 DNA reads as TGTGCCTGGAGTGGGCAGCTAGCTAACTATGGCTACACCTTC. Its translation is CAWSGQLANYGYTF.

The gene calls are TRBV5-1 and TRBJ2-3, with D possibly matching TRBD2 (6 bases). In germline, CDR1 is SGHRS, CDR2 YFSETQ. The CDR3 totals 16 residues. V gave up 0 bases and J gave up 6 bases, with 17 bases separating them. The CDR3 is CASSLAEGSGGDTQYF. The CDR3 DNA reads TGCGCCAGCAGCTTGGCTGAAGGTAGCGGCGGGGATACGCAGTATTTT.

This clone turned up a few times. CDR3 protein: CAWTGRGDVRETQYF. Here the CDR3 DNA reads TGTGCCTGGACAGGCAGGGGGGATGTGAGAGAGACCCAGTACTTC. The chain recombines TRBV30 with TRBJ2-5; D is possibly TRBD1 (7 bases). This CDR3 spans 15 amino acids. Between the trimmed V and J ends, which lost 4 bases and 4 bases, there was a span of 19 bases. Germline values: CDR1 GTSNPN, CDR2 SVGIG (reference sequence).

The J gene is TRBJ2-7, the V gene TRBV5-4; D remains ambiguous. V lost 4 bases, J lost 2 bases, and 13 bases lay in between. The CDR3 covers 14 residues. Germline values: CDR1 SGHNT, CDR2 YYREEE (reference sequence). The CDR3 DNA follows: TGTGCCAGCAGCCAAGACTCGACCACCTACGAGCAGTACTTC. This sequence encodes CASSQDSTTYEQYF.

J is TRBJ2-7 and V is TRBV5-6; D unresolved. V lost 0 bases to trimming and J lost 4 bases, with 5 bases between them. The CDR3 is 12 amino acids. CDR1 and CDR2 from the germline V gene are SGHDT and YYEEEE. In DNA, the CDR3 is TGTGCCAGCAGCTTGGCCGTGTACGAGCAGTACTTC. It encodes CASSLAVYEQYF.

The DNA of the CDR3 is TGTGCCAGCAGCCAACCTAGCGGGAGGACGACCGGGGAGCTGTTTTTT. Residues: CASSQPSGRTTGELFF. V and J are TRBV7-3 and TRBJ2-2; 11 bases are a match to TRBD2. CDR1 and CDR2 from the germline V gene are SGHTA and FQGTGA. The J segment lost 5 bases and the V segment lost 5 bases, leaving 7 bases of the junction unmatched. This CDR3 spans 16 amino acids.

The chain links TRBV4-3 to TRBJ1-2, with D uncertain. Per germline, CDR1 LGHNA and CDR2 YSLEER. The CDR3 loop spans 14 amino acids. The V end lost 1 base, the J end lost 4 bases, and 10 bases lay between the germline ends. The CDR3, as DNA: TGCGCCAGCAGCCAAGGGAAAGTGGGCTATGGCTACACCTTC. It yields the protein CASSQGKVGYGYTF.

The CDR3 sequence is CASGEGNYGYTF. The CDR3 region has the DNA TGTGCCAGCGGAGAGGGCAACTATGGCTACACCTTC. The chain recombines TRBV5-4 with TRBJ1-2; D is unclear. The germline V gene encodes CDR1 SGHNT and CDR2 YYREEE (reference sequence). This CDR3 is built from 12 residues. Trimming stripped 7 bases from V and 2 bases from J, with 9 bases between.

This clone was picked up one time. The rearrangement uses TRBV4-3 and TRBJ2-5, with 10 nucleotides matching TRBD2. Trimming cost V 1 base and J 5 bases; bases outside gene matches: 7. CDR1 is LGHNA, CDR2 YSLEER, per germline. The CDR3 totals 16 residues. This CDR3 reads CASSQVLAGDGETQYF. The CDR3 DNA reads TGCGCCAGCAGCCAAGTTCTAGCGGGAGATGGGGAGACCCAGTACTTC.